These T cell receptor beta chains were read from a single sample in a study of blood T cell repertoires in COVID-19. Sequenced by immunoSEQ multiplex PCR; TCRdb stores in-frame clones only, minus some. The sample has 63,000 or so clones; roughly four fifths are singletons. The sequenced sample consisted of peripheral blood. These receptors all stem from a human donor in a cohort sampled during active COVID-19. CDR3s include the opening cysteine and the closing phenylalanine or tryptophan.

V	J	length	CDR3
TRBV5-1	TRBJ1-3	15	CASSLSGTGGNTIYF
TRBV19	TRBJ2-7	17	CASSIIPPTSETYEQYF
TRBV6-1	TRBJ2-1	14	CASSDGGLYNEQFF
TRBV14	TRBJ1-5	18	CASSQARQGWERDQPQHF
TRBV4-1	TRBJ1-1	14	CASRTGDWDTEAFF
TRBV7-2	TRBJ2-6	13	CATTGVGANVLTF
TRBV13	TRBJ2-2	15	CASSLVTGRGGELFF
TRBV19	TRBJ2-3	15	CASIPPGGVADTQYF
TRBV6-5	TRBJ2-7	12	CASRGSSYEQYF
TRBV30	TRBJ1-1	11	CAWSRQTKAFF
TRBV6-4	TRBJ2-3	14	CASSVAGTTDTQYF
TRBV5-8	TRBJ1-6	13	CASSPTVNSPLHF
TRBV6-5	TRBJ1-5	15	CASSYSRTGAQPQHF
TRBV6-2/TRBV6-3	TRBJ1-6	14	CASSRTGDNSPLHF
TRBV7-2	TRBJ2-7	16	CASSLRGGGAAYEQYF
TRBV27	TRBJ2-6	15	CASSLHSSGANVLTF
TRBV2	TRBJ2-5	13	CASRAGRRETQYF
TRBV6-2/TRBV6-3	TRBJ1-2	14	CASSYSSGRGGYTF
TRBV4-2	TRBJ2-3	16	CASSRTSGSISDTQYF
TRBV15	TRBJ2-5	11	CATSTRHVRYF
TRBV11-2	TRBJ2-1	16	CASSLLAGQRNNEQFF
TRBV21-1	TRBJ1-2	14	CASSLKTTYYGYTF
TRBV14	TRBJ2-3	20	CASSQVGLNLAGESEDTQYF
TRBV9	TRBJ2-5	16	CASSVAGLAGVETQYF
TRBV30	TRBJ1-2	16	CAWKPRGGEGQNGYTF
TRBV10-3	TRBJ2-7	13	CATRYQGTYEQYF
TRBV27	TRBJ2-2	15	CASSPRDSSTGELFF
TRBV6-2/TRBV6-3	TRBJ2-3	13	CASSPTSGNTQYF